This T cell receptor (beta chain) was sequenced in a study of lymphopenia after photon versus proton radiotherapy. The table came from immunoSEQ multiplex PCR; TCRdb's copy has only in-frame clones and leaves some out. The sample consists of tens of thousands of clones, around 89% of them appearing once. The CDR3 runs 12 residues. CDR1 is SEHNR, CDR2 FQNEAQ, per germline (reference sequence). Deletions cut 3 bases from V and 4 bases from J, with 6 bases between. The clonotype originates from an elderly man with esophageal cancer. The sequenced sample was peripheral blood, obtained from a patient treated with proton-based radiotherapy. The chain has TRBV7-9 and TRBJ2-5, with D unresolved. The DNA of the CDR3 is TGTGCCAGCAGCTTCCAGCCAGAGACCCAGTACTTC. Residues: CASSFQPETQYF.